This T cell receptor beta chain is from a study of T cell repertoires in cytomegalovirus infection. Study background: Recently identified HLA-C-restricted CMV epitopes were among the peptides used.

TCRdb reprocessed the reads with MiXCR, giving one entry per CDR3 protein. The sample includes about 830,000 distinct CDR3 sequences, 30% to 35% of them seen just once. Trimming cost V 4 bases and J 2 bases, with 17 bases left between them. Germline CDR1 reads SGHVS; CDR2 reads FNYEAQ. The CDR3 has 16 residues. About this clonotype: As yet, its antigen is unknown.

The TCR was taken from a human donor in good health (CMV status not recorded). Some clones in this sample may be carry-over from other donors' samples. Source: cultured CD8+ T cells from PBMCs, taken from culture after CMV antigen stimulation. V usage is TRBV7-6 and J usage is TRBJ2-5; possibly TRBD1 for D (5 bases). The DNA for the CDR3 is TGTGCCAGCAGCTCCTCAGGGTGGAGCAGTCAAGAGACCCAGTACTTC. Protein product: CASSSSGWSSQETQYF.